Listed below are T cell receptor beta chains from one sample, sequenced in a study of blood T cell repertoires in COVID-19. Only in-frame clones appear in the TCRdb table, and some are missing; sequencing was by immunoSEQ multiplex PCR. The sample lists tens of thousands of clones, about 80% occurring once. The sequenced sample was peripheral blood. The origin of the receptors is a middle-aged man with active or convalescent COVID-19. Both conserved end residues are part of each CDR3. A D gene is named only where the DNA matches it firmly. Clone size is stated in some rows and not others, as once, few, many or a class when expanded.

J | V | D | size | CDR3 | DNA
TRBJ2-7 | TRBV18 | TRBD1 | . | CASSPAGTVSYEQYF | TGTGCCAGCTCACCCGCCGGGACAGTGTCCTACGAGCAGTACTTC
TRBJ2-1 | TRBV7-9 | TRBD2 | . | CASSLLVGLVNEQFF | TGTGCCAGCAGCCTCCTCGTGGGACTAGTAAATGAGCAGTTCTTC
TRBJ2-1 | TRBV24-1 | TRBD2 | . | CATSDRTSADRDEQFF | TGTGCCACCAGTGACCGGACTAGCGCAGACAGGGATGAGCAGTTCTTC
TRBJ1-1 | TRBV19 | TRBD1 | . | CASKVTGTEPSGAFF | TGTGCCAGTAAAGTGACCGGGACAGAACCGTCTGGAGCTTTCTTT
TRBJ1-1 | TRBV7-8 | . | . | CASSLEQGNTEAFF | TGTGCCAGCAGCTTAGAGCAGGGGAACACTGAAGCTTTCTTT
TRBJ2-1 | TRBV4-1 | . | . | CASSQAGDNEQFF | TGCGCCAGCAGCCAAGCCGGGGACAATGAGCAGTTCTTC
TRBJ2-5 | TRBV7-8 | . | . | CASSSLGGAGETQYF | TGTGCCAGCAGCTCTCTTGGGGGCGCCGGGGAGACCCAGTACTTC
TRBJ2-7 | TRBV30 | TRBD1 | . | CAWSRAGTGAREQYF | TGTGCCTGGAGCCGGGCAGGGACAGGGGCAAGGGAGCAGTACTTC
TRBJ2-4 | TRBV19 | TRBD1 | . | CASSLQGLENIQYF | TGTGCCAGTAGTCTACAGGGGTTGGAAAACATTCAGTACTTC
TRBJ2-2 | TRBV9 | . | . | CASSPRDSNTGELFF | TGTGCCAGCAGCCCCCGGGACTCTAACACCGGGGAGCTGTTTTTT
TRBJ2-7 | TRBV16 | . | . | CASSQSFGSYEQYF | TGTGCCAGCAGCCAATCGTTCGGTTCCTACGAGCAGTACTTC
TRBJ2-3 | TRBV6-1 | . | . | CASSGSNTDTQYF | TGTGCCAGCAGTGGTTCAAACACAGATACGCAGTATTTT
TRBJ2-3 | TRBV7-3 | TRBD2 | . | CASSLSVSGGTDTQYF | TGTGCCAGCAGCTTAAGTGTTAGCGGGGGCACAGATACGCAGTATTTT
TRBJ2-5 | TRBV4-3 | . | few | CASSQDSIQETQYF | TGCGCCAGCAGCCAAGATTCCATTCAAGAGACCCAGTACTTC
TRBJ1-4 | TRBV18 | . | . | CASSPARFSTNEKLFF | TGTGCCAGCTCACCGGCGCGGTTTTCAACTAATGAAAAACTGTTTTTT
TRBJ2-6 | TRBV7-8 | . | few | CASSLEGRGANVLTF | TGTGCCAGCAGCTTAGAAGGCAGGGGGGCCAACGTCCTGACTTTC
TRBJ2-7 | TRBV9 | . | . | CASSVTGTLDEQYF | TGTGCCAGCAGCGTGACCGGGACTCTGGACGAGCAGTACTTC
TRBJ1-2 | TRBV12-3/TRBV12-4 | TRBD1 | . | CASTPGQVYGYTF | TGTGCCAGCACACCTGGACAGGTCTATGGCTACACCTTC
TRBJ2-7 | TRBV6-6 | . | . | CASTTSLYYEQYF | TGTGCCAGCACTACTAGTTTGTACTACGAGCAGTACTTC
TRBJ1-5 | TRBV7-9 | . | . | CASSPLTGRGIHQPQHF | TGTGCCAGCAGTCCTTTAACGGGCAGGGGAATCCATCAGCCCCAGCATTTT
TRBJ2-3 | TRBV5-1 | . | . | CASSLDGQNTDTQYF | TGCGCCAGCAGCTTGGATGGACAGAACACAGATACGCAGTATTTT
TRBJ1-4 | TRBV6-7 | . | . | CAKDSSNEKLFF | TGTGCGAAGGACAGCTCTAATGAAAAACTGTTTTTT
TRBJ1-3 | TRBV11-2 | . | many | CASSLTRQNLISGNTIYF | TGTGCCAGCAGCTTAACCCGACAGAACCTCATCTCTGGAAACACCATATATTTT
TRBJ2-1 | TRBV7-2 | TRBD1 | once | CASIRGQGAYNEQFF | TGTGCCAGCATCCGGGGACAGGGGGCTTACAATGAGCAGTTCTTC
TRBJ1-2 | TRBV2 | . | . | CASSGNYYGYTF | TGTGCCAGCAGTGGCAACTACTATGGCTACACCTTC
TRBJ2-7 | TRBV15 | TRBD1 | . | CATSRATGTGAYEQYF | TGTGCCACCAGCAGGGCTACCGGGACAGGGGCCTACGAGCAGTACTTC
TRBJ1-2 | TRBV6-6 | TRBD1 | . | CASSYLGQGAYYGYTF | TGTGCCAGCAGTTACTTGGGACAGGGGGCTTACTATGGCTACACCTTC
TRBJ2-2 | TRBV11-3 | TRBD2 | once | CASSGIAGGTGELFF | TGTGCCAGCAGCGGTATAGCGGGAGGTACCGGGGAGCTGTTTTTT
TRBJ2-5 | TRBV5-4 | TRBD2 | . | CASSISGGAFETQYF | TGTGCCAGCAGTATTAGCGGGGGGGCCTTTGAGACCCAGTACTTC
TRBJ2-2 | TRBV4-1 | TRBD2 | . | CASSQEERGGPGELFF | TGCGCCAGCAGCCAAGAGGAGCGGGGGGGGCCCGGGGAGCTGTTTTTT
TRBJ2-3 | TRBV3-1/TRBV3-2 | . | . | CASSRRTATDTQYF | TGTGCCAGCAGCCGCCGGACAGCAACAGATACGCAGTATTTT
TRBJ2-7 | TRBV19 | . | . | CASSIDRDYEQYF | TGTGCCAGTAGTATCGACAGAGACTACGAGCAGTACTTC
TRBJ2-2 | TRBV9 | TRBD1 | . | CASSLGQGTNTGELFF | TGTGCCAGCAGCCTAGGACAGGGTACGAACACCGGGGAGCTGTTTTTT
TRBJ1-3 | TRBV10-3 | . | . | CAISDSPPTIYF | TGTGCCATCAGTGACTCTCCCCCCACCATATATTTT
TRBJ2-5 | TRBV9 | TRBD2 | . | CASSHASGAAETQYF | TGTGCCAGCAGCCACGCTAGCGGGGCGGCAGAGACCCAGTACTTC
TRBJ2-7 | TRBV19 | TRBD1 | few | CASSISWQDRGKQYF | TGTGCCAGTAGTATTTCGTGGCAGGACAGGGGCAAGCAGTACTTC
TRBJ1-1 | TRBV30 | TRBD1 | many | CASGRQGFTEAFF | TGTGCCTCGGGGCGACAGGGGTTTACTGAAGCTTTCTTT
TRBJ1-5 | TRBV4-3 | . | few | CASSQGTGGNQPQHF | TGCGCCAGCAGCCAAGGAACGGGGGGCAATCAGCCCCAGCATTTT
TRBJ1-6 | TRBV20-1 | . | . | CSASGHGGTPLHF | TGCAGTGCTAGTGGCCATGGGGGGACACCCCTCCACTTT
TRBJ1-5 | TRBV19 | . | . | CASTPTVYSNQPQHF | TGTGCCAGTACCCCGACAGTTTATAGCAATCAGCCCCAGCATTTT
TRBJ1-1 | TRBV9 | TRBD1 | . | CASSEGQGTTEAFF | TGTGCCAGCAGCGAGGGACAGGGGACGACTGAAGCTTTCTTT
TRBJ1-2 | TRBV7-9 | . | once | CAGRREDYGYTF | TGTGCCGGCCGGAGAGAGGACTATGGCTACACCTTC
TRBJ2-5 | TRBV23-1 | TRBD2 | . | CANKSPARTRGSLQETQYF | TGCGCCAATAAGTCTCCAGCGAGGACGCGGGGGAGCCTCCAAGAGACCCAGTACTTC